Below are 26 T cell receptor beta chains sequenced from a single sample in a study of low-dose radiotherapy and immunotherapy resistance in tumors. cDNA synthesis used a TRAV/TRBV-specific primer set for both chains. Over roughly 19 PCR cycles, TCRs were amplified from a constant-region primer and V-primer adapter. TCRdb reprocessed the reads with MiXCR, giving one entry per CDR3 protein. The table has about 9,200 distinct CDR3 sequences, 40% to 55% seen once; the top ten hold 5.5% to 6.5%. All receptors derive from a human donor with advanced metastatic prostate, ovarian, gallbladder or colorectal cancer (not recorded which). This table probably holds off-target reads from a library built for another chain.

The gene calls are TRBV19 and TRBJ2-3; D might be TRBD1 or TRBD2, each matching 5 bases. CDR3 length equals 14 residues. Germline V gene lookup returns CDR1 LNHDA and CDR2 SQIVND (reference sequence). Between the trimmed V and J ends, which lost 3 bases and 3 bases, there was a span of 10 bases. CDR3 amino acids: CASSMGVGTDTQYF. The DNA for the CDR3 is TGTGCCAGTAGTATGGGGGTGGGTACAGATACGCAGTATTTT.

The chain joins TRBV27 to TRBJ1-5; D is unresolved. The CDR3 covers 16 residues. The V end lost 2 bases, the J end lost 6 bases, and 17 bases lay between the germline ends. The V gene's germline CDR1 is MNHEY and CDR2 SMNVEV (reference sequence). CDR3 bases: TGTGCCAGCAGTTTAAATTCTCCCGGGCTTAGTCAGCCCCAGCATTTT. Its protein is CASSLNSPGLSQPQHF.

The gene calls are TRBV6-1 and TRBJ2-7; 7 bases agree with TRBD1. Germline-derived CDR1 and CDR2 are MNHNS and SASEGT. V lost 4 bases, J lost 3 bases, and 0 bases stayed unmatched. The CDR3 length is 12 residues. DNA of the CDR3: TGTGCCAGCAGTGGGGACAGCTACGAGCAGTACTTC. It yields the protein CASSGDSYEQYF.

The J gene is TRBJ1-1, the V gene TRBV29-1; D not resolved. There are 13 residues in the CDR3. CDR1 SQVTM and CDR2 ANQGSEA come from the germline V gene. The germline V and J ends were trimmed by 4 bases and 1 base, with 10 bases remaining between them. The DNA of the CDR3 is TGCAGCGTTGCCGCGGGAAGGAACACTGAAGCTTTCTTT. As protein: CSVAAGRNTEAFF.

The chain employs TRBV5-1 and TRBJ1-2; 10 bases line up with TRBD1. Trimming removed 9 bases from V and 6 bases from J; junction bases left unmatched: 14. The germline gives CDR1 SGHRS, CDR2 YFSETQ. The CDR3 length is 15 residues. The CDR3 loop is CATSTGGAKVNGYTF. Here the CDR3 DNA reads TGCGCCACTTCGACAGGGGGCGCGAAAGTGAATGGCTACACCTTC.

V gene TRBV6-1 combines with J gene TRBJ1-6, with 8 bases matching TRBD1. The junction had 8 bases not matched to a gene; V was cut back by 6 bases and J by 10 bases. CDR3 length: 14 amino acids. Germline loops: CDR1 MNHNS, CDR2 SASEGT. CDR3 sequence reads: CASSFDRGRSPLHF. The CDR3 nucleotides are TGTGCCAGCAGCTTTGACAGGGGTCGGTCACCCCTCCACTTT.

This clonotype rates as medium-sized. The chain is built from TRBV28 and TRBJ2-7; 10 bases line up with TRBD1. The CDR3 is 17 amino acids. The V gene's germline CDR1 is MDHEN and CDR2 SYDVKM. J gave up 5 bases and V 6 bases, and 16 bases lay outside the gene matches. The CDR3, as DNA: TGTGCCAGCAGCTCGACAGGGGGCGGGCGATCAGTCCACGAGCAGTACTTC. Translation gives CASSSTGGGRSVHEQYF.

The V and J genes are TRBV14 and TRBJ2-1; 8 nucleotides line up with TRBD2. Trimming cost V 4 bases and J 15 bases; bases outside gene matches: 11. CDR3 length: 13 amino acids. Germline CDR1 and CDR2: SGHDN and FVKESK. The CDR3 DNA reads TGTGCCAGCAGCCTTATTAACGGGAGGGCACTGTTCTTC. It codes for CASSLINGRALFF.

V is TRBV12-3 or TRBV12-4 and J is TRBJ2-4, with D possibly TRBD2 on 6 matching bases. CDR3 length: 12 amino acids. V was cut by 6 bases and J by 7 bases, with 10 bases left in between. The CDR3 nucleotides are TGTGCCAGCAGCCATGGGGGGAACATTCAGTACTTC. It yields the protein CASSHGGNIQYF.

The gene calls are TRBV29-1 and TRBJ1-1; D not resolved. The CDR3 length is 10 residues. Germline V gives CDR1 SQVTM, CDR2 ANQGSEA. Trimming took 4 bases from V and 10 from J, leaving 10 bases between them. The CDR3 DNA reads TGCAGCGTTGCTGAAGCTGTAGCTTTCTTT. Encoded protein: CSVAEAVAFF.

This chain uses TRBV5-1 with TRBJ2-1; 7 bases map to TRBD1. Germline-derived CDR1 and CDR2 are SGHRS and YFSETQ. CDR3 length: 14 residues. Trimming took 4 bases from V and 6 from J; bases not matched to a gene: 7. The CDR3 spells CASSVRTGVNEQFF. CDR3 in DNA: TGCGCCAGCAGCGTTAGGACAGGTGTCAATGAGCAGTTCTTC.

This clonotype came up a few times. The CDR3 DNA sequence: TGTGCCAGCAGCGGCGTGGGGGCGCCTACAGATACGCAGTATTTT. It translates to CASSGVGAPTDTQYF. The V and J genes are TRBV5-6 and TRBJ2-3, with D possibly matching TRBD1 (6 bases). Germline values: CDR1 SGHDT, CDR2 YYEEEE. This CDR3 is built from 15 residues. V lost 4 bases and J 3 bases, leaving 15 bases between the germline ends.

This clonotype was seen a single time. This chain joins TRBV5-1 and TRBJ2-1; TRBD2 agrees at 8 bases. The CDR3 runs 13 residues. Germline CDR1 and CDR2: SGHRS and YFSETQ. With V trimmed by 4 bases and J by 9 bases, 6 bases remained unmatched. The chain's CDR3 is CASSLQLAVEQFF. The CDR3 DNA reads as TGCGCCAGCAGCCTTCAACTAGCGGTTGAGCAGTTCTTC. The full variable domain, in which reference TRBV5-1 and TRBJ2-1 provide the parts outside the CDR3, is KAGVTQTPRYLIKTRGQQVTLSCSPISGHRSVSWYQQTPGQGLQFLFEYFSETQRNKGNFPGRFSGRQFSNSRSEMNVSTLELGDSALYLCASSLQLAVEQFFGPGTRLTVL.

This clonotype was seen more than once but under ten times. The chain carries TRBV18 and TRBJ1-2; D is possibly TRBD1 (5 bases). Per the germline V gene, CDR1 is KGHSH and CDR2 is LQKENI. V was cut by 7 bases and J by 1 base, with 22 bases left in between. The CDR3 sequence is 17 residues long. In nucleotides, the CDR3 is TGTGCCAGCTTCCACCGCGGGGACCGAGTTCTTAACTATGGCTACACCTTC. Translating it yields CASFHRGDRVLNYGYTF.

The J gene is TRBJ1-4, the V gene TRBV6-2 or TRBV6-3, with 8 bases aligning to TRBD1. Germline V gene lookup returns CDR1 MNHEY and CDR2 SVGEGT. The CDR3 has 14 amino acids. Unmatched junction bases numbered 6, after V lost 5 bases and J lost 7 bases. The CDR3 DNA follows: TGTGCCAGCAGTGATGGACAGGGAAGTGAAAAACTGTTTTTT. Translated: CASSDGQGSEKLFF.

This chain joins TRBV20-1 and TRBJ2-7, with TRBD1 identical over 8 bases. The CDR3 has 13 residues. The trim removed 6 bases at V and 2 bases at J, leaving 6 bases unmatched. Germline V lookup: CDR1 DFQATT, CDR2 SNEGSKA (reference sequence). CDR3 in DNA: TGCAGTGCGGGGTCCAGGGGGCCCTACGAGCAGTACTTC. Protein: CSAGSRGPYEQYF.

The V call is TRBV3-1, the J call TRBJ2-1; 8 bases agree with TRBD2. The CDR3 has 16 residues. The V gene's germline CDR1 is LGHDT and CDR2 YNNKEL (reference sequence). Losses at the gene ends were 8 bases for V and 0 bases for J; bases not matched to a gene: 9. In DNA form, the CDR3 reads TGTGCCAGCCGCCGGTCGAGCGGGAGCTCCTACAATGAGCAGTTCTTC. Protein product: CASRRSSGSSYNEQFF.

The chain carries TRBV2 and TRBJ2-7; 8 positions agree with TRBD2. Trimming took 7 bases from V and 2 from J; bases not matched to a gene: 7. CDR1 SNHLY and CDR2 FYNNEI come from the germline V gene. The CDR3 runs 14 residues. The CDR3 DNA reads TGTGCCAGCATCCGGGGACTAGAGACCTACGAGCAGTACTTC. Its protein product is CASIRGLETYEQYF.

The rearrangement links TRBV28 to TRBJ2-7, with a weak D call TRBD1 (6 bases). V dropped 3 bases and J dropped 6 bases, with 18 bases sitting between them. Germline values: CDR1 MDHEN, CDR2 SYDVKM. The CDR3 spans 15 residues. Here the CDR3 DNA reads TGTGCCAGCAGTTTCCCCGCCAGGGGACCCCTCGAGCAGTACTTC. This translates into CASSFPARGPLEQYF. The whole variable domain, remainder taken from reference TRBV28 and TRBJ2-7, is DVKVTQSSRYLVKRTGEKVFLECVQDMDHENMFWYRQDPGLGLRLIYFSYDVKMKEKGDIPEGYSVSREKKERFSLILESASTNQTSMYLCASSFPARGPLEQYFGPGTRLTVT.

This clonotype counts as medium-sized (0.01 to 0.1%). V is TRBV5-1 and J is TRBJ2-3, with D possibly matching TRBD1 (6 bases). The CDR3 is 15 amino acids. The germline V and J ends were trimmed by 0 bases and 2 bases, with 10 bases remaining between them. Germline V gene lookup returns CDR1 SGHRS and CDR2 YFSETQ. CDR3 loop: CASSLGDKLTDTQYF. The CDR3 bases are TGCGCCAGCAGCTTGGGGGACAAACTCACAGATACGCAGTATTTT.

The chain has TRBV5-1 and TRBJ2-3; 7 bases agree with TRBD2. Germline assignment: CDR1 SGHRS and CDR2 YFSETQ. V was clipped by 0 bases and J by 0 bases; unmatched bases: 4. There are 16 residues in the CDR3. This CDR3 is CASSLAGGKSTDTQYF. DNA for the CDR3: TGCGCCAGCAGCTTGGCCGGGGGGAAGAGCACAGATACGCAGTATTTT.

The chain couples TRBV12-5 to TRBJ1-5; a weak D match, TRBD1 (5 bases). The germline CDR1 and CDR2 sequences are LGHNT and FRNRAP. The CDR3 covers 17 residues. The germline V and J ends were trimmed by 4 bases and 3 bases, with 19 bases remaining between them. The CDR3 loop reads CASGSRLGGGSNQPQHF. As DNA, the CDR3 is TGTGCTAGTGGTTCCCGCTTGGGCGGGGGATCCAATCAGCCCCAGCATTTT.

V and J are TRBV5-4 and TRBJ2-1; the D call may be TRBD1 or TRBD2 (5 bases each). The germline CDR1 and CDR2 sequences are SGHNT and YYREEE (reference sequence). Trimming cost V 5 bases and J 5 bases, with 14 bases left between them. This CDR3 is built from 14 residues. The DNA of the CDR3 is TGTGCCAGCAGTAAGGGTGGGACCAACAATGAGCAGTTCTTC. Protein product: CASSKGGTNNEQFF. The full variable domain, completed using reference TRBV5-4 and TRBJ2-1, is ETGVTQSPTHLIKTRGQQVTLRCSSQSGHNTVSWYQQALGQGPQFIFQYYREEENGRGNFPPRFSGLQFPNYSSELNVNALELDDSALYLCASSKGGTNNEQFFGPGTRLTVL.

This rearrangement joins TRBV11-2 to TRBJ2-7, with 7 bases that match TRBD1. V shed 5 bases and J 6 bases; nucleotides not matched to a gene: 4. Germline loops: CDR1 SGHAT, CDR2 FQNNGV. The CDR3 extends over 12 amino acids. This chain's CDR3 is CASSLGGAEQYF. The DNA for the CDR3 is TGTGCCAGCAGCCTAGGGGGCGCCGAGCAGTACTTC.

This clonotype is categorized as medium-sized. This rearrangement joins TRBV4-1 to TRBJ1-2; 10 bases agree with TRBD1. The J segment lost 6 bases and the V segment lost 0 bases, leaving 13 bases of the junction unmatched. Germline CDR1 and CDR2: MGHRA and YSYEKL. This CDR3 comprises 18 residues. The CDR3 spells CASSQDGDRGPLRDGYTF. The CDR3 region has the DNA TGCGCCAGCAGCCAAGATGGGGACAGGGGTCCCCTTCGGGATGGCTACACCTTC.

The chain links TRBV5-6 to TRBJ2-7; 10 bases are a match to TRBD2. In germline, CDR1 is SGHDT, CDR2 YYEEEE. This CDR3 is 16 amino acids long. V trimming: 0 bases; J trimming: 3 bases; junction bases outside the gene matches: 6. DNA for the CDR3: TGTGCCAGCAGCTTGGGTCGGCTAGCGGGAGTCTACGAGCAGTACTTC. Translation gives CASSLGRLAGVYEQYF.